The present T cell receptor beta chain was sequenced within a study of blood T cell repertoires in COVID-19 (dated by TCRdb to the early 2020s). For the wider study: The collaborator samples originated in the United States, Italy and Spain and spanned the acute and convalescent phases of COVID-19. Sample metadata almost always included a de-identified subject ID, COVID-19 status, age in years and sex. Subjects who had been exposed to COVID-19, were actively infected with it, or had recovered from it provided the deeply sampled blood TCRbeta repertoires that made up the dataset. Where HLA class I and class II types were available, the types were taken from metadata supplied by the sample provider, not from assay-based typing. The repertoires were released in a freely available public database intended as a resource for research on the immune response to SARS-CoV-2. The samples were drawn from two sources: the first 160 participants of the ongoing ImmuneRACE study, and fewer than 1,500 subjects contributed by 6 global collaborators. The prospective study material was composed of cDNA or gDNA derived from T cells, B-cell-depleted T cells, or PBMCs.

General conclusions and limits of the study: Clinical and demographic metadata were provided uncurated, with the amount varying by source and participant.

As to this clone: The antigen it recognizes is unknown. No qualities accompany the bases; no much larger clone lies one base away.

TCRbeta CDR3 regions were amplified from genomic DNA by means of the immunoSEQ Assay, a bias-controlled multiplex PCR. For the original study's pipeline: Nucleated cell counts per sample were estimated from amplification of reference gene primers within the assay. To quantify the absolute abundance of each unique TCRbeta CDR3 rearrangement, sequence reads were collapsed and filtered. For each sample, productive Simpson clonality was calculated as the square root of Simpson's diversity index over productive rearrangements. TCRdb limited this immuneACCESS table to in-frame rearrangements with V and J called. A share of clones is missing; checked studies link under half to unresolved V genes, and the rest is unexplained. V, J and clone size reflect that table, while D and trimming were determined from the DNA. The sample table shows some 190,000 clones, and under 80% are seen once. About a sixth of the sample rests with the top ten.

Participants in the prospective study were enrolled through a virtual design, were aged about 18 to 90 years, and lived in approximately 24 United States geographic areas. In the prospective study, participants were assigned to cohorts based on the clinical history participants reported in a screening survey and a study questionnaire. Mobile phlebotomists in the prospective study collected whole blood, serum and a nasopharyngeal or oropharyngeal swab from every participant. Participants in the prospective study had the option to provide additional blood draws and questionnaires over a roughly two-month period. Blood samples from the prospective study were shipped frozen or at room temperature prior to DNA extraction. This receptor was taken from a woman aged 45 to 65 with acute COVID-19. Source material: PBMCs or T cells enriched from blood (not recorded which).

The bases read TGTGCCAGCAGCTCCCAGGGGGCCCTAGCCAAAAACATTCAGTACTTC. This yields the protein CASSSQGALAKNIQYF. In this chain, TRBV7-2 is recombined with TRBJ2-4; a stretch of 8 junction bases matches TRBD1. The germline V gene gives CDR1 as SGHTA and CDR2 as FQGNSA. The cysteine opens and the phenylalanine closes a CDR3 of 16 amino acids. The entry retains the CDR3 DNA only, 48 bases that are in frame from base 1. Trimming takes 4 bases off V and 0 bases off J; junction bases not matched to a gene: 5.